The 7 T cell receptor beta chains reported below all come from one sample, sequenced in a study of T-cell reconstitution after alpha-beta-depleted transplantation in children. It was with unique molecular identifiers that the TCRbeta library was prepared. TCRdb called the PCR reads again in MiXCR, with one record for every CDR3 protein. This table holds just under 550,000 distinct CDR3 sequences, about 17% found once. The sequenced sample was PBMCs from the stem cell graft donor, obtained from the stem cell graft. The receptors shown here come from a human donor who donated a stem cell graft to a child with acute lymphoblastic leukemia.

This clonotype was observed a handful of times. The J gene is TRBJ1-5, the V gene TRBV12-3 or TRBV12-4; weak D call: TRBD1 (5 bases). V was pared by 5 bases and J by 10 bases, with 15 bases between. The CDR3 totals 13 residues. The CDR3 bases are TGTGCCAGCAGTACCGGGACTACTTTCCCCCAGCATTTT. Translated, it gives CASSTGTTFPQHF.

This chain connects TRBV6-2 or TRBV6-3 to TRBJ2-7; 8 bases line up with TRBD1. V was pared by 8 bases and J by 6 bases, with 12 bases of the junction left unmatched. From germline, CDR1 is MNHEY and CDR2 SVGEGT. The CDR3 has 14 residues. The CDR3 nucleotides read TGTGCCAGCGGGTCGGGGACAGGCTTGGCCGAGCAGTACTTC. Its translation is CASGSGTGLAEQYF.

At least ten counts were recorded for this clonotype. The rearrangement joins TRBV5-1 to TRBJ2-7; either TRBD1 or TRBD2 may fit D (5 bases each). Trimming took 5 bases from V and 2 from J, leaving 14 bases between them. CDR1 is SGHRS, CDR2 YFSETQ, per germline. The CDR3 totals 14 residues. CDR3: CASSPEGNTYEQYF. The CDR3 DNA reads as TGCGCCAGCAGTCCTGAGGGGAACACCTACGAGCAGTACTTC.

The V call is TRBV12-3 or TRBV12-4, the J call TRBJ2-5, with TRBD1 matching 10 bases. With V trimmed by 4 bases and J by 7 bases, 3 bases remained unmatched. This CDR3 region has 13 residues. The CDR3 loop is CASSSRDRGTQYF. CDR3 nucleotide sequence: TGTGCCAGCAGTTCCCGGGACAGGGGGACCCAGTACTTC.

The rearrangement joins TRBV20-1 to TRBJ1-5; possibly TRBD1 for D (6 bases). CDR3 length equals 15 residues. Germline-derived CDR1 and CDR2 are DFQATT and SNEGSKA (reference sequence). V was clipped by 3 bases and J by 2 bases, with 14 bases between them. The CDR3 DNA sequence: TGCAGTGCTAGTAGGGGGGGGCACGGCAATCAGCCCCAGCATTTT. It translates to CSASRGGHGNQPQHF.

This clonotype showed up just once. The V gene is TRBV18, the J gene TRBJ1-5; D gene uncertain. Looked up from germline, CDR1 is KGHSH and CDR2 is LQKENI. CDR3 length: 14 residues. V gave up 6 bases and J gave up 0 bases, with 9 bases separating them. The CDR3 reads CASSQEYSNQPQHF. DNA for the CDR3: TGTGCCAGCTCGCAAGAATATAGCAATCAGCCCCAGCATTTT.

This clonotype was detected many times. The rearrangement uses TRBV12-3 or TRBV12-4 and TRBJ1-1, with 9 bases identical to TRBD1. V shed 6 bases and J 5 bases; nucleotides not matched to a gene: 10. The CDR3 is 15 amino acids. CDR3 sequence: CASSPYRGPGTEAFF. Written as DNA, the CDR3 is TGTGCCAGCAGCCCTTACAGGGGGCCCGGAACTGAAGCTTTCTTT.